Below, 32 T cell receptor beta chains from the same sample are listed, as sequenced in a study of metastatic and nonmetastatic thyroid tumors. All patients were untreated before thyroid surgery. Through MiXCR, TCRdb re-clonotyped the PCR reads. This table holds under 75,000 clones, roughly 18% found once. Sequenced: blood. These receptors were obtained from a female donor with papillary thyroid cancer or a benign thyroid nodule (not recorded which). Some clones in this sample may be carry-over from other donors' samples.

The gene calls are TRBV19 and TRBJ2-3; 13 bases are a match to TRBD2. Trimming at V came to 7 bases and at J to 8 bases, leaving 12 bases not matched to a gene. The germline CDR1 and CDR2 sequences are LNHDA and SQIVND (reference sequence). CDR3 length: 16 amino acids. CDR3 nucleotides: TGTGCCAGTACCCCCCCCGGTACTAGCGGGAGGGGTACGCAGTATTTT. This sequence encodes CASTPPGTSGRGTQYF.

CDR3 nucleotide sequence: TGCGCCAGCAGCTTGGATAGGTTTTCGGGCTACACCTTC. Its protein product is CASSLDRFSGYTF. The genes are TRBV5-1 and TRBJ1-2; D unresolved. V lost 0 bases to trimming and J lost 8 bases, with 11 bases between them. The CDR3 covers 13 residues. Germline V gene data show CDR1 as SGHRS and CDR2 as YFSETQ.

As regards this clone: This may come from a read error, since a much larger clone is one base off. The chain recombines TRBV5-4 with TRBJ2-2; D remains unclear. The CDR3 contains 14 residues. The V gene lost 3 bases and the J gene lost 6 bases, with 12 bases spanning the gap. CDR1 and CDR2 from the germline V gene are SGHNT and YYREEE (reference sequence). The CDR3 sequence: CASSSVGVAGELFF. DNA of the CDR3: TGTGCCAGCAGCTCAGTTGGCGTCGCCGGGGAGCTGTTTTTT.

This clone appeared many times. The chain has TRBV3-1 and TRBJ2-7; TRBD2 matches at 14 bases. The CDR3 spans 16 residues. The V gene end was trimmed by 4 bases and the J gene end by 2 bases; junction bases not matched to a gene: 4. Looked up from germline, CDR1 is LGHDT and CDR2 is YNNKEL (reference sequence). CDR3: CASSPMTSGRAYEQYF. DNA of the CDR3: TGTGCCAGCAGCCCGATGACTAGCGGGAGGGCCTACGAGCAGTACTTC.

This clone occurred a few times. The V gene is TRBV6-5, the J gene TRBJ2-7; 10 bases align to TRBD2. CDR1 and CDR2 (germline): MNHEY, SVGAGI. V was pared by 2 bases and J by 4 bases, with 2 bases of the junction left unmatched. The CDR3 contains 14 residues. The CDR3 DNA follows: TGTGCCAGCAGTTACACTAGCGGGATTTACGAGCAGTACTTC. This sequence encodes CASSYTSGIYEQYF.

The sample holds many counts of this clone. The J gene is TRBJ1-1, the V gene TRBV6-2 or TRBV6-3; D gene ambiguous. Germline-derived CDR1 and CDR2 are MNHEY and SVGEGT. V shed 6 bases and J shed 4 bases, with 6 bases lying between them. The CDR3 contains 11 residues. CDR3 protein: CASREGTEAFF. The DNA of the CDR3 is TGTGCCAGCAGAGAGGGCACTGAAGCTTTCTTT.

This clone was found a few times. The chain has TRBV12-3 or TRBV12-4 and TRBJ1-2; maybe TRBD1 (6 bases). The CDR3 runs 14 residues. Deletions cut 10 bases from V and 4 bases from J, with 19 bases between. The CDR3: CAISFWGQGYGYTF. CDR3 bases: TGTGCCATTAGTTTTTGGGGGCAGGGCTATGGCTACACCTTC.

A few counts support this clone. The chain uses TRBV28 and TRBJ1-1, with D possibly TRBD1 on 5 matching bases. The germline CDR1 and CDR2 sequences are MDHEN and SYDVKM. This CDR3 region has 15 residues. V was shortened by 6 bases and J by 6 bases, with 20 bases between the two germline ends. The CDR3 sequence: CASSPPDTLKAEAFF. The CDR3 nucleotides are TGTGCCAGCAGCCCCCCGGACACCTTGAAGGCTGAAGCTTTCTTT.

This clone was seen repeatedly, ten times or more. The rearrangement links TRBV2 to TRBJ2-1, with no clear D. V was clipped by 6 bases and J by 0 bases, with 12 bases between them. The CDR3 length is 15 residues. From germline, CDR1 is SNHLY and CDR2 FYNNEI. CDR3 bases: TGTGCCAGCAGGAGAGGTGGAAGCTCCTACAATGAGCAGTTCTTC. This encodes CASRRGGSSYNEQFF.

In the case of this clone: This may stem from a read error, because a much larger clone lies one nucleotide away. Here the CDR3 omits its conserved ending phenylalanine or tryptophan, so a read error is the likely source. The DNA is omitted, as the CDR3 cannot be located on it reliably, and the CDR3 follows TCRdb's listing. The rearrangement links TRBV14 to TRBJ2-1. The germline gives CDR1 SGHDN, CDR2 FVKESK. The CDR3 is 9 amino acids in total, end residues counted. The CDR3 sequence is CASSQGIKG.

This clone was recorded at least ten times. This chain links TRBV27 with TRBJ2-6; D not resolved. The V gene lost 4 bases and the J gene lost 0 bases, with 13 bases spanning the gap. CDR1 and CDR2 (germline): MNHEY, SMNVEV (reference sequence). The CDR3 loop spans 17 amino acids. The CDR3 protein is CASSSSYWDSGANVLTF. CDR3 nucleotide sequence: TGTGCCAGCAGTTCCTCTTACTGGGACTCTGGGGCCAACGTCCTGACTTTC.

This clone showed up many times. This chain joins TRBV5-1 and TRBJ1-1; TRBD1 is a possible D gene (5 bases). Germline V gene sequence: CDR1 SGHRS, CDR2 YFSETQ. With 0 bases removed from V and 1 base from J, the gap between germline ends came to 13 bases. The CDR3 runs to 16 residues. Here the CDR3 DNA reads TGCGCCAGCAGCTTGGCTATAGGGGAATGGAACACTGAAGCTTTCTTT. Its translation: CASSLAIGEWNTEAFF.

This clone showed up many times. This sequence joins TRBV2 and TRBJ1-4, with unresolved D. The CDR3 is made up of 14 amino acids. V lost 8 bases, J lost 3 bases, and 13 bases lay in between. Germline assignment: CDR1 SNHLY and CDR2 FYNNEI. The CDR3 sequence is CASVTAVPNEKLFF. The DNA for the CDR3 is TGTGCCAGCGTGACGGCTGTCCCTAATGAAAAACTGTTTTTT.

The chain recombines TRBV20-1 with TRBJ2-1; D remains ambiguous. Germline CDR1 DFQATT, CDR2 SNEGSKA (reference sequence). Deletions cut 6 bases from V and 9 bases from J, with 12 bases between. The CDR3 has 11 amino acids. In DNA form, the CDR3 reads TGCAGTGCCACCCGAGCCACTGAGCAGTTCTTC. It codes for CSATRATEQFF.

The sample holds many counts of this clone. Written as DNA, the CDR3 is TGTGCCAGCTCACCACCGTCCGTGGTCGGCTACAATGAGCAGTTCTTC. Encoded protein: CASSPPSVVGYNEQFF. The chain is built from TRBV18 and TRBJ2-1; D gene ambiguous. This CDR3 region has 16 residues. V was cut by 0 bases and J by 3 bases, with 12 bases left in between. Germline CDR1 and CDR2: KGHSH and LQKENI.

The CDR3 DNA reads as TGCAGTGCTGCTAGGACCGAGCAGTACTTC. Protein sequence: CSAARTEQYF. The chain employs TRBV20-1 and TRBJ2-7; no definite D call. The CDR3 loop spans 10 amino acids. From germline, CDR1 is DFQATT and CDR2 SNEGSKA (reference sequence). V was clipped by 5 bases and J by 6 bases, with 8 bases between them.

Ten or more counts support this clone. A read error is possible here, since a much larger clone lies one base away. Without the conserved terminal phenylalanine or tryptophan, this CDR3 likely stems from a read error. The chain carries TRBV19 and TRBJ2-7, with D unresolved. Trimming removed 3 bases at V and 4 bases at J, with 4 bases between. The CDR3 has 11 amino acids. Germline V gives CDR1 LNHDA, CDR2 SQIVND (reference sequence). CDR3: CASSIGYEQYL. The CDR3 DNA is TGTGCCAGTAGTATCGGGTACGAGCAGTACCTC.

V is TRBV7-3 and J is TRBJ1-5; TRBD1 aligns across 9 bases. The CDR3 extends over 13 amino acids. J lost 6 bases, V lost 3 bases, and 0 bases had no gene match. The germline V gene encodes CDR1 SGHTA and CDR2 FQGTGA. The CDR3 region has the DNA TGTGCCAGCAGCTTGGACAGGGGTCAGCCCCAGCATTTT. This encodes CASSLDRGQPQHF.

The rearrangement links TRBV6-1 to TRBJ1-2; no clear D. With 5 bases removed from V and 6 bases from J, the gap between germline ends came to 13 bases. The CDR3 spans 13 residues. Germline loops: CDR1 MNHNS, CDR2 SASEGT. This chain's CDR3 is CASSFTANDGYTF. For the CDR3, the DNA is TGTGCCAGCAGTTTCACGGCGAACGATGGCTACACCTTC.

The chain links TRBV28 to TRBJ2-7, with unresolved D. V lost 6 bases and J lost 3, with 6 bases in between. CDR1 and CDR2 (germline): MDHEN, SYDVKM. The CDR3 consists of 11 residues. CDR3 nucleotide sequence: TGTGCCAGCAGGACTGTCTACGAGCAGTACTTC. It encodes CASRTVYEQYF.

This clone was detected only a few times. It may be a read error: a sequence one base away is much more abundant. CDR3 DNA: TGTGCCAGCTCACCCGACAGCCACTCTGGAAACACCATATATTTT. It specifies CASSPDSHSGNTIYF. J is TRBJ1-3 and V is TRBV18, with a possible D match to TRBD1 (5 bases). The CDR3 loop spans 15 amino acids. Germline V lookup: CDR1 KGHSH, CDR2 LQKENI. The V end lost 3 bases, the J end lost 0 bases, and 9 bases lay between the germline ends.

The chain joins TRBV10-1 to TRBJ2-1; D unclear. Trimming pared 3 bases from V and 5 bases from J, leaving 8 bases between. Germline CDR1 reads WNHNN; CDR2 reads SYGVQD (reference sequence). The CDR3 has 13 residues. CDR3 sequence reads: CASSEDSHNEQFF. The CDR3 DNA reads TGCGCCAGCAGTGAAGACTCACACAATGAGCAGTTCTTC.

V and J are TRBV6-5 and TRBJ1-6; 7 bases align to TRBD1. This CDR3 region has 15 residues. Germline loops: CDR1 MNHEY, CDR2 SVGAGI. J was trimmed by 0 bases and V by 5 bases; bases with no gene match: 1. The CDR3 region has the DNA TGTGCCAGCAGTAACAGGGGCTCCTATAATTCACCCCTCCACTTT. It encodes CASSNRGSYNSPLHF.

This clone came up many times. The CDR3 is CSVGTVYEQYF. CDR3 nucleotide sequence: TGCAGCGTTGGGACCGTCTACGAGCAGTACTTC. The rearrangement joins TRBV29-1 to TRBJ2-7; D is unclear. V was shortened by 4 bases and J by 3 bases, with 7 bases between the two germline ends. CDR3 length: 11 amino acids. CDR1 is SQVTM and CDR2 is ANQGSEA in the germline V gene.

This clone was counted ten times or more. The chain recombines TRBV11-3 with TRBJ1-4; 7 bases agree with TRBD1. CDR3 length: 16 residues. V gave up 5 bases and J gave up 0 bases; unmatched junction bases: 6. Germline CDR1 is SGHNT and CDR2 is YENEEA. The DNA of the CDR3 is TGTGCCAGCAGCCCCTCTACAGGGGCAACTAATGAAAAACTGTTTTTT. This gives the protein CASSPSTGATNEKLFF.

This clone was counted ten times or more. The chain has TRBV11-2 and TRBJ2-5; perhaps TRBD2 as D (6 bases). Trimming removed 1 base at V and 4 bases at J, with 16 bases between. Germline values: CDR1 SGHAT, CDR2 FQNNGV. The CDR3 totals 16 residues. The CDR3 sequence is CASSLAGGGMVETQYF. Here the CDR3 DNA reads TGTGCCAGCAGCTTAGCTGGGGGAGGCATGGTAGAGACCCAGTACTTC.

The V gene is TRBV7-2, the J gene TRBJ2-1; 11 nucleotides match TRBD1. The germline V gene encodes CDR1 SGHTA and CDR2 FQGNSA. This CDR3 has 14 residues. J lost 6 bases, V lost 4 bases, and 2 bases had no gene match. The CDR3 spells CASSSGTGGNEQFF. DNA for the CDR3: TGTGCCAGCAGCTCAGGGACAGGGGGCAATGAGCAGTTCTTC. The full variable domain, with the rest looked up from reference TRBV7-2 and TRBJ2-1, is GAGVSQSPSNKVTEKGKDVELRCDPISGHTALYWYRQSLGQGLEFLIYFQGNSAPDKSGLPSDRFSAERTGGSVSTLTIQRTQQEDSAVYLCASSSGTGGNEQFFGPGTRLTVL.

This clone was seen ten or more times. CDR3 bases: TGTGCCAGCAGCCGGACAGGGGGATCGCAGTATTTT. Its translation: CASSRTGGSQYF. This chain links TRBV7-9 with TRBJ2-3; 10 bases are shared with TRBD1. The V and J ends lost 5 bases and 10 bases, in that order; junction bases with no gene match: 3. CDR3 length: 12 amino acids. Per germline, CDR1 SEHNR and CDR2 FQNEAQ (reference sequence). The full variable domain, rest sourced from reference TRBV7-9 and TRBJ2-3, is DTGVSQNPRHKITKRGQNVTFRCDPISEHNRLYWYRQTLGQGPEFLTYFQNEAQLEKSRLLSDRFSAERPKGSFSTLEIQRTEQGDSAMYLCASSRTGGSQYFGPGTRLTVL.

This clone was seen more than once but under ten times. The CDR3 nucleotides read TGTGCCAGCAGCTCCTTGTTTTCGATTGGTCAAAACGAGCAGTACTTC. This gives the protein CASSSLFSIGQNEQYF. The rearrangement joins TRBV11-3 to TRBJ2-7; D not resolved. The V gene lost 4 bases and the J gene lost 5 bases, with 21 bases spanning the gap. The CDR3 extends over 16 amino acids. Germline-derived CDR1 and CDR2 are SGHNT and YENEEA.

The chain is built from TRBV20-1 and TRBJ2-7; TRBD2 aligns across 14 bases. Looked up from germline, CDR1 is DFQATT and CDR2 is SNEGSKA (reference sequence). V was pared by 8 bases and J by 6 bases, with 9 bases of the junction left unmatched. The CDR3 length is 14 residues. CDR3 bases: TGCAGTTCCGAACCTGGACTAGCGGGAGGCGAGCAGTACTTC. Translating gives CSSEPGLAGGEQYF.

This clone has at least ten counts. The chain has TRBV20-1 and TRBJ2-7; D is ambiguous. CDR3 length: 17 amino acids. Looked up from germline, CDR1 is DFQATT and CDR2 is SNEGSKA (reference sequence). Trimming cost V 0 bases and J 0 bases, with 18 bases left between them. CDR3 sequence reads: CSARDDAVWQSSYEQYF. CDR3 DNA sequence: TGCAGTGCTAGAGATGATGCCGTATGGCAGAGCTCCTACGAGCAGTACTTC.

The rearrangement links TRBV5-1 to TRBJ2-3, with 7 bases lining up with TRBD1. The CDR3 consists of 16 residues. The germline V gene has CDR1 SGHRS and CDR2 YFSETQ. The V gene end was trimmed by 3 bases and the J gene end by 2 bases; junction bases not matched to a gene: 9. CDR3 sequence (DNA): TGCGCCAGCAGCTCAAGTATGGGACAGTTCACAGATACGCAGTATTTT. Its protein is CASSSSMGQFTDTQYF.